The subject of this entry is one T cell receptor beta chain. No antigen is known for it. This entry belongs to a study of shared clonotypes between healthy human individuals. At the level of the study: CD8 memory received one plate per donor, CD8 naive two, CD4 memory three and CD4 naive three. Overall study findings and caveats: Non-shared clonotypes had lower generation probabilities than those shared by all four donors.

Trimming removed 4 bases from V and 4 bases from J, with 16 bases in between. The CDR3 totals 15 residues. Germline V lookup: CDR1 ENHRY, CDR2 SYGVKD. Every subset's genomic DNA went evenly onto several immunoSEQ plates. Clones were read by immunoSEQ multiplex PCR, and TCRdb kept only the in-frame ones, dropping some. Counted here are just over 2,000,000 clones, over 85% occurring once; the ten biggest clones make up around 0.13%. The sample was naive CD4+ T cells sorted from blood. Subset indicated: CD45RA+ positively selected. The chain uses TRBV10-3 and TRBJ1-1, with D perhaps matching TRBD1 (6 bases). This clonotype was obtained from a young man in good health. The CDR3 DNA follows: TGTGCCATCAGTGTGAACAGGGCCCCCGGCACTGAAGCTTTCTTT. Protein product: CAISVNRAPGTEAFF.